The source of this T cell receptor beta chain is a study of control samples from healthy donors and cancer patients. The CDR3 spans 14 residues. Germline V gives CDR1 SEHNR, CDR2 FQNEAQ (reference sequence). V lost 5 bases, J lost 0 bases, and 10 bases lay in between. The assay was immunoSEQ multiplex PCR, and TCRdb's table has in-frame clones only and misses some. The table lists about 220,000 clones, roughly 94% of them singletons. Source material: blood. The receptor's source is a middle-aged man in good health. The V and J genes are TRBV7-9 and TRBJ2-5; D remains ambiguous. CDR3 nucleotides: TGTGCCAGCAGCACATTTAAAAACCAAGAGACCCAGTACTTC. As protein: CASSTFKNQETQYF.